A single sample is the source of the 10 T cell receptor beta chains below, sequenced in a study of beta chain features in type 1 diabetes. Study-level points and caveats: A moderate, significant TCRB CDR3 shortening appeared in type 1 diabetes across four CD4+ subsets.

No antigens are known for them. The isolated RNA, all of it, was reverse transcribed, so expressed TCRB transcripts were what got sequenced. Libraries were prepared by immunoSEQ multiplex PCR; TCRdb keeps only in-frame clonotypes and omits some of them. The sample consists of approximately 160,000 clones, around 10% of them appearing once. The sample comprised central memory CD4+ T cells from blood. The receptors come from a man aged 25 to 40 with type 1 diabetes.

This clone was seen a few times. The gene calls are TRBV7-3 and TRBJ2-5; no clear D gene. V shed 1 base and J shed 4 bases, with 10 bases lying between them. Per the germline V gene, CDR1 is SGHTA and CDR2 is FQGTGA. There are 14 residues in the CDR3. The CDR3 bases are TGTGCCAGCAGCTTAAATCCCCGAGGAGAGACCCAGTACTTC. It is translated as CASSLNPRGETQYF.

This clone was observed a handful of times. V and J are TRBV29-1 and TRBJ1-1; TRBD1 agrees at 7 bases. CDR1 is SQVTM, CDR2 ANQGSEA, per germline. The V gene end was trimmed by 4 bases and the J gene end by 7 bases; junction bases not matched to a gene: 9. The length of the CDR3 is 13 residues. The CDR3: CSVGGRGLDEAFF. CDR3 coding DNA: TGCAGCGTTGGAGGTAGGGGGCTGGATGAAGCTTTCTTT.

This sequence joins TRBV6-1 and TRBJ1-2; D remains unclear. This CDR3 comprises 14 residues. Germline-derived CDR1 and CDR2 are MNHNS and SASEGT. V lost 2 bases, J lost 9 bases, and 16 bases lay in between. The CDR3 reads CASSENFGILCYTF. Written as DNA, the CDR3 is TGTGCCAGCAGTGAAAATTTCGGGATTCTCTGCTACACCTTC.

In this sample, this clone turned up many times. The chain has TRBV2 and TRBJ1-5, with D possibly being TRBD1 (6 bases). Deletions cut 8 bases from V and 6 bases from J, with 14 bases between. CDR1 and CDR2 (germline): SNHLY, FYNNEI. The CDR3 is 13 amino acids. CDR3 in amino acids: CASRQDVLQPQHF. CDR3 sequence (DNA): TGTGCCAGCCGACAGGACGTACTTCAGCCCCAGCATTTT.

This clone was picked up a small number of times. The gene calls are TRBV6-1 and TRBJ1-2; weak D call: TRBD1 (5 bases). Germline V gives CDR1 MNHNS, CDR2 SASEGT. Trimming left V 7 bases short and J 2 bases short, with 14 bases between. The CDR3 extends over 14 amino acids. The CDR3 region is CASMEGRANYGYTF. DNA of the CDR3: TGTGCCAGCATGGAAGGCAGGGCGAACTATGGCTACACCTTC.

The chain recombines TRBV6-5 with TRBJ1-1; 9 nucleotides match TRBD1. The V gene end was trimmed by 6 bases and the J gene end by 3 bases; junction bases not matched to a gene: 5. The CDR3 runs 14 residues. From germline, CDR1 is MNHEY and CDR2 SVGAGI. The CDR3 sequence is CASRGGQGYTEAFF. CDR3 in DNA: TGTGCCAGCAGAGGTGGACAGGGGTACACTGAAGCTTTCTTT.

A word on this clone: The same CDR3 arises from other DNA sequences in this sample as well. This sequence joins TRBV18 and TRBJ2-3, with 9 nucleotides matching TRBD2. The CDR3 covers 15 residues. In germline, CDR1 is KGHSH, CDR2 LQKENI. V dropped 0 bases and J dropped 3; count of bases not matched to a gene: 1. The CDR3 sequence: CASSPPSGSTDTQYF. CDR3 sequence (DNA): TGTGCCAGCTCACCACCTAGCGGGAGTACAGATACGCAGTATTTT.

The chain couples TRBV14 to TRBJ1-2, with 8 bases aligning to TRBD1. V was pared by 0 bases and J by 4 bases, with 19 bases of the junction left unmatched. CDR1 SGHDN and CDR2 FVKESK come from the germline V gene. The CDR3 sequence is 20 residues long. CDR3 loop: CASSQDTWTGYSRVGYGYTF. CDR3 DNA sequence: TGTGCCAGCAGCCAAGATACTTGGACAGGGTATTCGAGGGTCGGCTATGGCTACACCTTC.

This clone has more than one count but fewer than ten. V is TRBV7-3 and J is TRBJ2-1, with a possible D match to TRBD2 (5 bases). The CDR3 spans 15 residues. Trimming removed 1 base at V and 3 bases at J, with 10 bases between. The germline V gene encodes CDR1 SGHTA and CDR2 FQGTGA. Here the CDR3 DNA reads TGTGCCAGCAGCTTAAACGGGATGGTCTACAATGAGCAGTTCTTC. Amino acids: CASSLNGMVYNEQFF.

This chain connects TRBV9 to TRBJ2-7, with 15 bases lining up with TRBD2. CDR1 is SGDLS and CDR2 is YYNGEE in the germline V gene. The CDR3 covers 16 residues. V trimming: 4 bases; J trimming: 7 bases; junction bases outside the gene matches: 9. The CDR3 reads CASSPGLAGGAGEQYF. CDR3 bases: TGTGCCAGCAGCCCTGGACTAGCGGGAGGGGCTGGGGAGCAGTACTTC.